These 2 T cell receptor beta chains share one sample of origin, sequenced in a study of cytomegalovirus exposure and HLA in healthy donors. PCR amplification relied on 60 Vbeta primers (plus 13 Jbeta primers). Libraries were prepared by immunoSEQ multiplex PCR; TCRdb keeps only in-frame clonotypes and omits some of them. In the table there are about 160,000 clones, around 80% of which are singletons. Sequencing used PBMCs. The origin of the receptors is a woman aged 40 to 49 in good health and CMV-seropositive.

CDR3 sequence (DNA): TGCGCCAGCAGCTTGGATCACAGTAACTATGGCTACACCTTC. It encodes CASSLDHSNYGYTF. This rearrangement joins TRBV5-1 to TRBJ1-2; D gene uncertain. Germline values: CDR1 SGHRS, CDR2 YFSETQ. V lost 0 bases and J lost 1, with 7 bases in between. There are 14 residues in the CDR3.

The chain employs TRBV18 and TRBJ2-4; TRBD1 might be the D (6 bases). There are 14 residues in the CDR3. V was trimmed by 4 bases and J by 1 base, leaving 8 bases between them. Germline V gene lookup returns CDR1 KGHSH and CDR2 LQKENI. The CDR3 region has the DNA TGTGCCAGCTCACAAGACAGGGCCAAAAACATTCAGTACTTC. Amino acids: CASSQDRAKNIQYF.